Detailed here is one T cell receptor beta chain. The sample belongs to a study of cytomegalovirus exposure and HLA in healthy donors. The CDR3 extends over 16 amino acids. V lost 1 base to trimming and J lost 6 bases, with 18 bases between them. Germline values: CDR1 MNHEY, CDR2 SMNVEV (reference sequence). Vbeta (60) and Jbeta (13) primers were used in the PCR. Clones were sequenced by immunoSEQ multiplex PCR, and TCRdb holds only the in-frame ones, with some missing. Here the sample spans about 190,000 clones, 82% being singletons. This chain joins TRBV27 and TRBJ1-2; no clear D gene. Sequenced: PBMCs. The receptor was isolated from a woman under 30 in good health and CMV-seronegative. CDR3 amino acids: CASSLFSPPSGNGYTF. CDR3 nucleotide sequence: TGTGCCAGCAGTTTATTTTCCCCACCTTCGGGTAATGGCTACACCTTC.